A single sample gave rise to the 13 T cell receptor beta chains below, sequenced in a study of T cell responses to AZD1222 COVID-19 vaccine. The repertoire was sequenced with immunoSEQ multiplex PCR; TCRdb's copy has only in-frame clones and lacks some. Here the sample spans under 150,000 clones, roughly 93% being singletons. The starting material was peripheral blood, obtained on day 0 of AZD1222 vaccination. These receptors came from an adult in good health.

The chain is built from TRBV28 and TRBJ1-6; no clear D gene. The CDR3 runs to 16 residues. V was cut by 2 bases and J by 5 bases, with 13 bases left in between. Germline V gives CDR1 MDHEN, CDR2 SYDVKM. The CDR3 reads CASSLNRRYDNSPLHF. Written as DNA, the CDR3 is TGTGCCAGCAGTTTAAATCGTCGGTACGATAATTCACCCCTCCACTTT.

V gene TRBV11-3 combines with J gene TRBJ2-1, with D unresolved. The CDR3 consists of 13 residues. Trimming took off 1 base at V and 15 bases at J, with 16 bases between the two ends. The germline CDR1 and CDR2 sequences are SGHNT and YENEEA. The CDR3 spells CASSLVHRAPLFF. CDR3 nucleotide sequence: TGTGCCAGCAGCTTAGTTCATCGGGCCCCCCTGTTCTTC. Variable domain in full (rest from reference TRBV11-3 and TRBJ2-1): EAGVVQSPRYKIIEKKQPVAFWCNPISGHNTLYWYLQNLGQGPELLIRYENEEAVDDSQLPKDRFSAERLKGVDSTLKIQPAELGDSAVYLCASSLVHRAPLFFGPGTRLTVL.

The chain links TRBV19 to TRBJ1-4; a weak D match, TRBD1 (6 bases). From germline, CDR1 is LNHDA and CDR2 SQIVND (reference sequence). The length of the CDR3 is 16 residues. Trimming took off 9 bases at V and 7 bases at J, with 24 bases between the two ends. The CDR3 DNA follows: TGTGCCAGCACCCGAGGGGGTAGAGTAAGGGGTGAAAAACTGTTTTTT. This sequence encodes CASTRGGRVRGEKLFF.

CDR3 bases: TGTGCCAGCAGCCCACGGTGGATCCCTACTGGAGAGACCCAGTACTTC. It encodes CASSPRWIPTGETQYF. This chain links TRBV14 with TRBJ2-5; no reliable D call. V was clipped by 4 bases and J by 4 bases, with 19 bases between them. Germline CDR1 SGHDN, CDR2 FVKESK. This CDR3 region has 16 residues.

J is TRBJ2-7 and V is TRBV29-1; weak D call: TRBD2 (5 bases). The CDR3 consists of 13 residues. The V and J ends lost 3 bases and 6 bases respectively, with 15 bases between them. In germline, CDR1 is SQVTM, CDR2 ANQGSEA. In DNA, the CDR3 is TGCAGCGTTGACGGGGTAGGCGATGGCGAGCAGTACTTC. It is translated as CSVDGVGDGEQYF.

J is TRBJ2-5 and V is TRBV5-1; unclear D gene. Trimming cost V 0 bases and J 5 bases, with 8 bases left between them. Germline V lookup: CDR1 SGHRS, CDR2 YFSETQ. The CDR3 is made up of 13 amino acids. The CDR3 protein is CASSLASRETQYF. CDR3 nucleotides: TGCGCCAGCAGCTTGGCATCACGGGAGACCCAGTACTTC.

This clone was detected a few times. The chain uses TRBV2 and TRBJ1-1, with D uncertain. Trimming took off 3 bases at V and 8 bases at J, with 7 bases between the two ends. The CDR3 runs 11 residues. The germline V gene has CDR1 SNHLY and CDR2 FYNNEI. The CDR3 sequence: CASSESWEAFF. CDR3 in DNA: TGTGCCAGCAGTGAGTCTTGGGAAGCTTTCTTT.

CDR3 loop: CASSSLGYGYTF. The CDR3 DNA is TGCGCCAGCAGCTCCCTCGGCTATGGCTACACCTTC. The chain carries TRBV5-1 and TRBJ1-2; D is undetermined. This CDR3 region has 12 residues. With 3 bases removed from V and 4 bases from J, the gap between germline ends came to 7 bases. Germline V gene sequence: CDR1 SGHRS, CDR2 YFSETQ.

V and J are TRBV25-1 and TRBJ1-2, with 10 bases lining up with TRBD1. The CDR3 runs 17 residues. Germline V gives CDR1 MGHDK, CDR2 SYGVNS. The V gene end was trimmed by 3 bases and the J gene end by 3 bases; junction bases not matched to a gene: 10. Here the CDR3 reads CASSESTGGAYDYGYTF. Written as DNA, the CDR3 is TGTGCCAGCAGTGAGTCGACAGGGGGCGCTTATGACTATGGCTACACCTTC.

The chain links TRBV30 to TRBJ2-7; 12 nucleotides agree with TRBD1. Germline CDR1 and CDR2: GTSNPN and SVGIG (reference sequence). The V and J ends lost 5 bases and 5 bases, in that order; junction bases with no gene match: 7. The CDR3 totals 14 residues. This CDR3 is CAWEPGQGANEQYF. The CDR3 nucleotides are TGTGCCTGGGAGCCGGGACAGGGGGCTAACGAGCAGTACTTC.

CDR3 DNA sequence: TGTGCCAGCAGTGGCGGGAGGCCTAACACCGGGGAGCTGTTTTTT. This sequence encodes CASSGGRPNTGELFF. This chain uses TRBV7-3 with TRBJ2-2; 8 bases line up with TRBD2. Per germline, CDR1 SGHTA and CDR2 FQGTGA. After removal of 6 bases from V and 2 bases from J, the junction contained 5 bases not matched to a gene. This CDR3 is 15 amino acids long.

V and J are TRBV24-1 and TRBJ2-1, with D possibly being TRBD1 or TRBD2 (6 bases each). The ends were cut back, 4 bases at V and 0 bases at J, with 15 bases in the middle. CDR1 KGHDR and CDR2 SFDVKD come from the germline V gene. This CDR3 region has 17 residues. The CDR3 loop is CATSDPTGASSYNEQFF. In DNA form, the CDR3 reads TGTGCCACCAGTGACCCCACGGGGGCCAGCTCCTACAATGAGCAGTTCTTC.

The chain recombines TRBV28 with TRBJ1-1, with D possibly TRBD1 on 5 matching bases. With 8 bases removed from V and 0 bases from J, the gap between germline ends came to 13 bases. This CDR3 region has 14 residues. Germline CDR1 MDHEN, CDR2 SYDVKM. The CDR3 protein is CASRGGVMNTEAFF. The CDR3 region has the DNA TGTGCCAGCCGGGGCGGAGTCATGAACACTGAAGCTTTCTTT. Filled out from reference TRBV28 and TRBJ1-1, the complete variable domain reads DVKVTQSSRYLVKRTGEKVFLECVQDMDHENMFWYRQDPGLGLRLIYFSYDVKMKEKGDIPEGYSVSREKKERFSLILESASTNQTSMYLCASRGGVMNTEAFFGQGTRLTVV.